This T cell receptor (beta chain) was found in a study of T cells in Graves' hyperthyroidism and ophthalmopathy. The wider study: The initial diagnosis was the point when peripheral blood was collected, ahead of any treatment.

In the ophthalmopathy cohort, Clinical Activity Score was at least 3, NOSPECS grade at least 4, and duration under 3 months. Clinicians diagnosed patients from clinical symptoms, serum thyroxine and TRAb, thyroid ultrasound and orbital computed tomography. The authors took PBMCs from 10 ml fresh peripheral blood. This CDR3 comprises 15 residues. Germline CDR1 reads SEHNR; CDR2 reads FQNEAQ (reference sequence). Trimming took 5 bases from V and 1 from J; bases not matched to a gene: 6. TCR beta CDR3 region amplification was performed from RNA transcripts. The HTBI set primed first-round TCR CDR3 RT-PCR. TCRdb re-called the multiplex PCR reads through MiXCR, storing one row per CDR3 protein. The table records 200,000 to 250,000 distinct CDR3 sequences, roughly 15% of them present only once. This clonotype appeared many times.

Sequences were obtained from blood. The rearrangement uses TRBV7-9 and TRBJ1-1; 8 nucleotides line up with TRBD1. This receptor was taken from a woman aged 18-29 years with Graves' ophthalmopathy. The CDR3: CASSPGTGPNTEAFF. The DNA for the CDR3 is TGTGCCAGCAGCCCAGGGACAGGACCGAACACTGAAGCTTTCTTT.